The present entry profiles one TCR beta chain with its context. Its antigen remains unidentified. This sample is part of a study of a mutant IDH1 vaccine in newly diagnosed glioma. Across the study: Standard pretreatment was either radiotherapy, temozolomide, or, for most, radiochemotherapy with temozolomide. Broader study findings: Top peripheral T cell clonotype shifts appeared unrelated to pseudoprogression.

The germline V gene encodes CDR1 LNHDA and CDR2 SQIVND (reference sequence). The CDR3 has 14 residues. Trimming pared 3 bases from V and 6 bases from J, leaving 12 bases between. Time point noted: week 11, during vaccination. The study gave 300 ug of mutant IDH1 20-mer peptide per vaccine dose, with topical imiquimod. Generated by immunoSEQ multiplex PCR, the TCRdb table keeps only in-frame clones and is missing some. The top ten hold around 8% of the sample, which has tens of thousands of clones, 79% seen once. This chain joins TRBV19 and TRBJ2-1, with D hard to call. This TCR derives from a man aged 35-49 years with glioma. The sequences come from PBMCs, collected from a glioma patient whose treatment included an IDH1 peptide vaccine. The CDR3: CASSIGQLGNEQFF. CDR3 DNA sequence: TGTGCCAGTAGTATCGGCCAACTTGGCAATGAGCAGTTCTTC. The variable domain in full, completed from reference TRBV19 and TRBJ2-1, reads DGGITQSPKYLFRKEGQNVTLSCEQNLNHDAMYWYRQDPGQGLRLIYYSQIVNDFQKGDIAEGYSVSREKKESFPLTVTSAQKNPTAFYLCASSIGQLGNEQFFGPGTRLTVL.